A single sample gave rise to the 24 T cell receptor beta chains below, sequenced in a study of T-cell memory formation after mild COVID-19. TCRdb used MiXCR to reprocess the 5' RACE reads, holding one entry per CDR3 protein. The table has about 560,000 distinct CDR3 sequences, about a fifth seen once. Sequencing was carried out using PBMCs or a T cell subset sorted from them (not recorded which). The receptor set was obtained from an adult woman who had mild COVID-19 (a few samples of this study predate the infection). Cell type and time point are not known.

The chain combines TRBV9 with TRBJ1-2; D is uncertain. Trimming pared 6 bases from V and 4 bases from J, leaving 13 bases between. The CDR3 spans 13 residues. The V gene's germline CDR1 is SGDLS and CDR2 YYNGEE. The CDR3 sequence: CASNPESGYGYTF. CDR3 nucleotide sequence: TGTGCCAGCAACCCAGAGAGTGGCTATGGCTACACCTTC.

The rearrangement uses TRBV4-3 and TRBJ2-1; 9 bases agree with TRBD1. Germline CDR1 is LGHNA and CDR2 is YSLEER. V shed 8 bases, J shed 7 bases, and the junction held 9 bases outside the gene matches. The CDR3 contains 14 residues. CDR3: CASASGTGWNEQFF. Here the CDR3 DNA reads TGCGCCAGCGCCTCCGGGACAGGGTGGAATGAGCAGTTCTTC.

This clonotype was seen a few times. The chain uses TRBV12-3 or TRBV12-4 and TRBJ2-7; 10 bases align to TRBD1. The V and J ends lost 7 bases and 4 bases, in that order; junction bases with no gene match: 10. The CDR3 spans 15 residues. The DNA of the CDR3 is TGTGCCAGCACCAGACTTGGACAGGGGGATTACGAGCAGTACTTC. Translation gives CASTRLGQGDYEQYF.

There are a few counts of this clonotype. CDR3 nucleotide sequence: TGTGCCAGCAGTTCACAACGGACCATCTACGAGCAGTACTTC. Translation gives CASSSQRTIYEQYF. This sequence joins TRBV27 and TRBJ2-7; D is undetermined. The CDR3 contains 14 residues. Germline values: CDR1 MNHEY, CDR2 SMNVEV (reference sequence). Trimming pared 4 bases from V and 3 bases from J, leaving 13 bases between.

This clonotype was counted a few times. The chain has TRBV4-1 and TRBJ2-1; 7 bases are shared with TRBD2. V lost 4 bases and J lost 5; bases outside the gene matches: 5. Germline-derived CDR1 and CDR2 are MGHRA and YSYEKL. CDR3 size: 14 residues. CDR3 in amino acids: CASSPPGLHNEQFF. In DNA, the CDR3 is TGCGCCAGCAGCCCCCCGGGACTACACAATGAGCAGTTCTTC.

The V gene is TRBV20-1, the J gene TRBJ1-2; 7 nucleotides align to TRBD1. This CDR3 has 11 residues. J was trimmed by 7 bases and V by 4 bases; bases with no gene match: 3. The V gene's germline CDR1 is DFQATT and CDR2 SNEGSKA (reference sequence). CDR3 region: CSANRQGGYTF. CDR3 nucleotide sequence: TGCAGTGCTAACCGACAGGGTGGCTACACCTTC.

This clonotype was counted many times. This chain uses TRBV5-1 with TRBJ2-5; 7 nucleotides align to TRBD1. Trimming removed 4 bases from V and 7 bases from J; junction bases left unmatched: 13. The CDR3 is 15 amino acids. The germline V gene has CDR1 SGHRS and CDR2 YFSETQ. The CDR3 spells CASSGGQSHSGTQYF. Written as DNA, the CDR3 is TGCGCCAGCAGCGGGGGACAGTCCCACTCGGGGACCCAGTACTTC.

This clonotype came up once. This chain links TRBV27 with TRBJ2-7; the D gene is possibly TRBD1 (6 bases). The CDR3 is made up of 14 amino acids. V lost 5 bases, J lost 1 base, and 12 bases lay in between. Germline V gives CDR1 MNHEY, CDR2 SMNVEV (reference sequence). The CDR3: CASSKQGLSYEQYF. For the CDR3, the DNA is TGTGCCAGCAGTAAGCAGGGGCTGTCCTACGAGCAGTACTTC.

This clonotype was found a few times. V usage is TRBV12-3 or TRBV12-4 and J usage is TRBJ2-3; no definite D call. V lost 4 bases and J 1 base, leaving 12 bases between the germline ends. The CDR3 totals 15 residues. As DNA, the CDR3 is TGTGCCAGCAGTTCTGGCAGCTCACGCACAGATACGCAGTATTTT. It is translated as CASSSGSSRTDTQYF.

The rearrangement joins TRBV12-3 or TRBV12-4 to TRBJ1-4; D remains ambiguous. Trimming removed 3 bases at V and 7 bases at J, with 15 bases between. The CDR3 totals 15 residues. The DNA of the CDR3 is TGTGCCAGCAGTTTTTTCCCGGCATTTGGTGAAAAACTGTTTTTT. It specifies CASSFFPAFGEKLFF.

The J gene is TRBJ2-3, the V gene TRBV4-3; possibly TRBD1 for D (5 bases). Germline values: CDR1 LGHNA, CDR2 YSLEER. The CDR3 runs 15 residues. V gave up 0 bases and J gave up 6 bases, with 13 bases separating them. CDR3 residues: CASSQDSLPGDTQYF. The DNA for the CDR3 is TGCGCCAGCAGCCAAGATTCCCTTCCAGGGGATACGCAGTATTTT.

In this sample, this clonotype turned up many times. The gene calls are TRBV24-1 and TRBJ2-3, with D unresolved. The germline V gene has CDR1 KGHDR and CDR2 SFDVKD. The CDR3 has 17 amino acids. V lost 6 bases to trimming and J lost 1 base, with 19 bases between them. The CDR3 here is CATSMSRGPLRTDTQYF. In nucleotides, the CDR3 is TGTGCCACCAGTATGTCGCGAGGTCCTCTTCGCACAGATACGCAGTATTTT.

This clonotype showed up just a few times. The rearrangement links TRBV5-1 to TRBJ2-1, with D hard to call. V was clipped by 4 bases and J by 0 bases, with 17 bases between them. Germline CDR1 SGHRS, CDR2 YFSETQ. CDR3 length equals 17 residues. The CDR3 spells CASSTRRASLSYNEQFF. The CDR3 nucleotides are TGCGCCAGCAGCACTCGCCGGGCCAGCCTCTCCTACAATGAGCAGTTCTTC. The whole variable domain, remainder taken from reference TRBV5-1 and TRBJ2-1, is KAGVTQTPRYLIKTRGQQVTLSCSPISGHRSVSWYQQTPGQGLQFLFEYFSETQRNKGNFPGRFSGRQFSNSRSEMNVSTLELGDSALYLCASSTRRASLSYNEQFFGPGTRLTVL.

V gene TRBV2 combines with J gene TRBJ1-5; D uncertain. V was shortened by 6 bases and J by 3 bases, with 9 bases between the two germline ends. The CDR3 loop spans 13 amino acids. CDR1 and CDR2 from the germline V gene are SNHLY and FYNNEI. CDR3 region: CASSAALNQPQHF. CDR3 nucleotide sequence: TGTGCCAGCAGCGCGGCTCTCAATCAGCCCCAGCATTTT.

The V gene is TRBV7-9, the J gene TRBJ2-5, with 8 nucleotides matching TRBD2. V was clipped by 5 bases and J by 4 bases; unmatched bases: 9. The CDR3 extends over 15 amino acids. The germline V gene has CDR1 SEHNR and CDR2 FQNEAQ (reference sequence). Written as DNA, the CDR3 is TGTGCCAGCAGCCAAGGATCCCGGGGGGGAGAGACCCAGTACTTC. It encodes CASSQGSRGGETQYF.

The rearrangement joins TRBV20-1 to TRBJ1-6; possibly TRBD1 for D (5 bases). This CDR3 region has 12 residues. Looked up from germline, CDR1 is DFQATT and CDR2 is SNEGSKA (reference sequence). Deletions cut 3 bases from V and 9 bases from J, with 9 bases between. CDR3: CSARGDFSPLHF. In DNA, the CDR3 is TGCAGTGCTAGGGGGGATTTTTCACCCCTCCACTTT.

This clonotype was counted only a few times. The CDR3 reads CASSYTPLGTGGHEQYF. The CDR3 DNA reads as TGTGCCAGCAGTTACACCCCCTTGGGGACAGGGGGGCACGAGCAGTACTTC. The chain joins TRBV6-2 or TRBV6-3 to TRBJ2-7; 11 bases are a match to TRBD1. The ends lost 2 bases at V and 5 bases at J; junction bases unmatched: 11. The germline gives CDR1 MNHEY, CDR2 SVGEGT. The CDR3 loop spans 17 amino acids.

The chain carries TRBV30 and TRBJ1-5; D not resolved. This CDR3 contains 13 residues. The ends were cut back, 4 bases at V and 0 bases at J, with 7 bases in the middle. Per the germline V gene, CDR1 is GTSNPN and CDR2 is SVGIG (reference sequence). CDR3 in amino acids: CAWTGDSNQPQHF. The CDR3 region has the DNA TGTGCCTGGACTGGGGATAGCAATCAGCCCCAGCATTTT.

This clonotype was observed a handful of times. This sequence joins TRBV5-5 and TRBJ2-5; 9 nucleotides align to TRBD2. Germline loops: CDR1 SGHKS, CDR2 YYEKEE (reference sequence). The CDR3 totals 15 residues. V gave up 4 bases and J gave up 5 bases; unmatched junction bases: 9. CDR3 coding DNA: TGTGCCAGCAGCAAGGGACTAGCAGTTCGGGAGACCCAGTACTTC. This sequence encodes CASSKGLAVRETQYF.

This clonotype came up a few times. This sequence joins TRBV10-3 and TRBJ2-5; D gene unclear. Germline CDR1 is ENHRY and CDR2 is SYGVKD. CDR3 length: 13 residues. The V gene lost 6 bases and the J gene lost 2 bases, with 10 bases spanning the gap. The CDR3 region is CAISRDKQETQYF. The CDR3 coding sequence is TGTGCCATCAGCCGAGACAAACAAGAGACCCAGTACTTC.

This sequence joins TRBV24-1 and TRBJ2-5, with 8 bases matching TRBD1. This CDR3 has 14 amino acids. The germline gives CDR1 KGHDR, CDR2 SFDVKD. V was pared by 6 bases and J by 2 bases, with 4 bases of the junction left unmatched. The CDR3, as DNA: TGTGCCACCAGTAAGACAGGGGCTCAAGAGACCCAGTACTTC. It encodes CATSKTGAQETQYF.

This clonotype showed up just a few times. CDR3 nucleotides: TGCGCCAGCAGCCCAGACGAGGGTCCCTACGAGCAGTACTTC. It translates to CASSPDEGPYEQYF. This chain links TRBV4-3 with TRBJ2-7; D is perhaps TRBD2 (5 bases). Looked up from germline, CDR1 is LGHNA and CDR2 is YSLEER. The V gene lost 4 bases and the J gene lost 2 bases, with 12 bases spanning the gap. The CDR3 has 14 residues.

This clonotype has just a few counts. This chain's CDR3 is CASSLDPTSGNTIYF. CDR3 coding DNA: TGCGCCAGCAGCTTGGATCCCACCTCTGGAAACACCATATATTTT. V and J are TRBV5-1 and TRBJ1-3, with D uncertain. The V gene lost 0 bases and the J gene lost 0 bases, with 7 bases spanning the gap. CDR3 size: 15 residues. Germline CDR1 reads SGHRS; CDR2 reads YFSETQ.

J is TRBJ1-1 and V is TRBV18; 7 bases agree with TRBD1. Losses at the gene ends were 6 bases for V and 8 bases for J; bases not matched to a gene: 9. This CDR3 spans 13 amino acids. Germline V gene data show CDR1 as KGHSH and CDR2 as LQKENI. CDR3: CASSVSGGGEAFF. DNA of the CDR3: TGTGCCAGCTCGGTATCAGGGGGTGGCGAAGCTTTCTTT.